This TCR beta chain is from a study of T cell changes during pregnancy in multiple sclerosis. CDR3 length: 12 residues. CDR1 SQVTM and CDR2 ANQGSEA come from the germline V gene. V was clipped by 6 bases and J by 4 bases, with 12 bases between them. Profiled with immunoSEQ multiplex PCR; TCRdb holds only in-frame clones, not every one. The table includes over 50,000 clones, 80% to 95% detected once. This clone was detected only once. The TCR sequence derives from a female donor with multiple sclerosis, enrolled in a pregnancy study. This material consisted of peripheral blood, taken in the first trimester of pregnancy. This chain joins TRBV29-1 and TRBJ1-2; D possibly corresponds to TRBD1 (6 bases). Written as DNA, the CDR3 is TGCAGCGTCGGACGACAGGTCTATGGCTACACCTTC. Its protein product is CSVGRQVYGYTF.